Listed below are T cell receptor beta chains from one sample, sequenced in a study of T cells in Graves' hyperthyroidism and ophthalmopathy. TCRdb passed the multiplex PCR reads through MiXCR, listing each CDR3 protein once. The sample shows about 700,000 distinct CDR3 sequences, 11% to 15% of them seen only once. The sample taken for sequencing was blood. These receptors were obtained from a woman in her late teens or twenties with Graves' hyperthyroidism. Both conserved end residues are part of each CDR3. D genes are given only for firm matches. The size entry is marked missing in some rows and otherwise reads once, few, many or a size class.

d_gene	v_gene	j_gene	abundance	CDR3aa	CDR3nt
TRBD2	TRBV7-9	TRBJ2-2	many	CASSLSGLAGNTGELFF	TGTGCCAGCAGCCTTTCAGGACTAGCGGGAAACACCGGGGAGCTGTTTTTT
TRBD1	TRBV6-1	TRBJ2-5	NA	CASRRGTAQGETQYF	TGTGCCAGCAGGCGTGGGACAGCTCAAGGGGAGACCCAGTACTTC
TRBD2	TRBV18	TRBJ2-1	NA	CASSQLAGAGHEQFF	TGTGCCAGCTCACAACTAGCGGGAGCAGGCCATGAGCAGTTCTTC
NA	TRBV7-6	TRBJ2-1	NA	CASSLEAGQGGYEQFF	TGTGCCAGCAGCTTAGAAGCGGGCCAAGGGGGGTATGAGCAGTTCTTC
NA	TRBV12-3/TRBV12-4	TRBJ2-4	NA	CASSPSHRLAKNIQYF	TGTGCCAGCAGCCCGAGTCATCGACTAGCCAAAAACATTCAGTACTTC
NA	TRBV5-4	TRBJ2-5	NA	CASSRNPTAQETQYF	TGTGCCAGCAGCCGAAATCCGACGGCCCAAGAGACCCAGTACTTC
NA	TRBV18	TRBJ2-7	few	CASSPPNRTPYEQYF	TGTGCCAGCTCACCACCTAACAGGACCCCCTACGAGCAGTACTTC
NA	TRBV4-1	TRBJ1-5	few	CASSPARGGQPQHF	TGTGCCAGCAGCCCTGCTAGGGGGGGTCAGCCCCAGCATTTT
NA	TRBV6-1	TRBJ1-2	NA	CASRRPEQGVYGYTF	TGTGCCAGCAGGCGTCCGGAACAGGGTGTCTATGGCTACACCTTC
TRBD1	TRBV6-1	TRBJ1-4	many	CASISRGVGEKLFF	TGTGCCAGCATCAGCAGGGGGGTCGGAGAAAAACTGTTTTTT
NA	TRBV20-1	TRBJ2-5	NA	CSASPWDPRETQYF	TGCAGTGCCTCTCCGTGGGACCCCAGAGAGACCCAGTACTTC
NA	TRBV5-1	TRBJ2-2	many	CASSQDKLTGELFF	TGCGCCAGCAGCCAGGACAAGCTCACCGGGGAGCTGTTTTTT
NA	TRBV27	TRBJ2-3	NA	CASSLGGGADAQYF	TGTGCCAGCAGCCTAGGGGGGGGCGCAGATGCGCAGTATTTT
NA	TRBV30	TRBJ2-7	many	CAFRDLSTLTYEQYF	TGTGCCTTTCGCGATCTCTCAACATTGACATACGAGCAGTACTTC
NA	TRBV20-1	TRBJ2-2	many	CSARPFLSDQNTGELFF	TGCAGTGCTAGGCCCTTCCTCAGTGACCAGAACACCGGGGAGCTGTTTTTT
NA	TRBV7-2	TRBJ2-3	many	CASSLEFPREWNTDTQYF	TGTGCCAGCAGCCTAGAATTCCCCCGGGAGTGGAACACAGATACGCAGTATTTT
NA	TRBV11-2	TRBJ2-7	many	CASSILRQFGYEQYF	TGTGCCAGCAGCATCCTCCGACAGTTTGGGTACGAGCAGTACTTC
NA	TRBV27	TRBJ2-7	many	CASSLLGTPWYEQYF	TGTGCCAGCAGTTTGTTGGGGACTCCCTGGTACGAGCAGTACTTC
NA	TRBV28	TRBJ1-5	NA	CASSYSIESNQPQHF	TGTGCCAGCAGTTACTCGATTGAAAGCAATCAGCCCCAGCATTTT
TRBD2	TRBV7-8	TRBJ2-2	NA	CASSIYALAGGSNTGELFF	TGTGCCAGCAGCATATATGCGCTAGCGGGAGGGTCGAACACCGGGGAGCTGTTTTTT
NA	TRBV28	TRBJ2-5	NA	CASSLDPGTPEETQYF	TGTGCCAGCAGTTTAGACCCCGGGACACCCGAAGAGACCCAGTACTTC
TRBD2	TRBV20-1	TRBJ2-1	NA	CSAPDPQGLAGSYNEQFF	TGCAGTGCGCCCGACCCCCAGGGACTAGCGGGCTCCTACAATGAGCAGTTCTTC
NA	TRBV6-2/TRBV6-3	TRBJ2-3	few	CASNDGTTSTDTQYF	TGTGCCAGCAATGACGGGACAACAAGCACAGATACGCAGTATTTT
TRBD1	TRBV28	TRBJ2-5	many	CASRTGGGIETQYF	TGTGCCAGCAGGACAGGGGGTGGTATTGAGACCCAGTACTTC
TRBD1	TRBV6-1	TRBJ1-5	many	CASSEADRENQPQHF	TGTGCCAGCAGTGAAGCGGACAGGGAGAATCAGCCCCAGCATTTT
TRBD1	TRBV10-3	TRBJ1-5	NA	CAISRQGLGQPQHF	TGTGCCATCAGTCGACAGGGCTTAGGTCAGCCCCAGCATTTT
NA	TRBV18	TRBJ2-7	many	CASSQGGLTQEQYF	TGTGCCAGCTCCCAAGGGGGACTAACCCAAGAGCAGTACTTC
NA	TRBV2	TRBJ2-7	NA	CASSGGFGEQYF	TGTGCCAGCAGTGGCGGTTTCGGGGAGCAGTACTTC
TRBD1	TRBV20-1	TRBJ2-7	few	CSAHETGGHEQYF	TGCAGTGCTCATGAGACAGGGGGACACGAGCAGTACTTC
NA	TRBV7-2	TRBJ1-3	few	CASSLGLIGNTIYF	TGTGCCAGCAGCTTAGGGTTGATAGGAAACACCATATATTTT
NA	TRBV20-1	TRBJ2-4	many	CSARWVVENIQYF	TGCAGCGCTAGATGGGTTGTCGAAAACATTCAGTACTTC
NA	TRBV4-1	TRBJ1-1	NA	CASKTLRGVNTEAFF	TGCGCCAGTAAGACCCTGCGGGGTGTGAACACTGAAGCTTTCTTT
NA	TRBV9	TRBJ1-1	once	CASSVDYNDEAFF	TGTGCCAGCAGTGTCGACTATAATGACGAAGCTTTCTTT
NA	TRBV5-1	TRBJ1-1	NA	CASSFDLQGGFTEAFF	TGCGCCAGCAGCTTTGATCTACAGGGAGGTTTTACTGAAGCTTTCTTT
TRBD2	TRBV15	TRBJ2-3	many	CATRPSGRGTGTDTQYF	TGTGCCACCAGGCCTAGCGGGAGGGGAACCGGCACAGATACGCAGTATTTT
NA	TRBV7-2	TRBJ2-2	many	CASSFTSGELFF	TGTGCCAGCAGCTTCACATCCGGGGAGCTGTTTTTT
NA	TRBV6-5	TRBJ2-2	many	CASSYVLSANTGELFF	TGTGCCAGCAGTTACGTACTTTCTGCGAACACCGGGGAGCTGTTTTTT
NA	TRBV12-3/TRBV12-4	TRBJ2-3	many	CASSFLARHTDTQYF	TGTGCCAGCAGTTTCTTAGCCCGCCACACAGATACGCAGTATTTT